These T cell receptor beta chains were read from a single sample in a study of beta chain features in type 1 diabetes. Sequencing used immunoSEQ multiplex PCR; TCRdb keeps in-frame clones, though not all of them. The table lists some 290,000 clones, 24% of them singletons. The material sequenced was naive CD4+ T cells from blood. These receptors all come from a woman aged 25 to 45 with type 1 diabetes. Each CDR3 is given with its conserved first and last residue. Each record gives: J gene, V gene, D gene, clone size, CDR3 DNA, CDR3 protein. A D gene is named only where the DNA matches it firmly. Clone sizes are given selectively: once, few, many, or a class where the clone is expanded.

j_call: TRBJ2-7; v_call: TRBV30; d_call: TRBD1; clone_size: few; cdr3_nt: TGTGCCTGGATTAGGGGGCCCCTCTCCTACGAGCAGTACTTC; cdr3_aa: CAWIRGPLSYEQYF
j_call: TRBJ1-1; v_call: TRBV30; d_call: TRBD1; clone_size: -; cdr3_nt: TGTGCCTGGACCAGGACAGGGCCAGCTTTCTTT; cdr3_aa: CAWTRTGPAFF
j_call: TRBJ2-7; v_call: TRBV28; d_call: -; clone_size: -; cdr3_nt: TGTGCCAGCAATCCCGGGAGCTCCTACGAGCAGTACTTC; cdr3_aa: CASNPGSSYEQYF
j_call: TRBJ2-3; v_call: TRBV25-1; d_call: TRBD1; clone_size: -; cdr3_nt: TGTGCCAGCATCGAGGGGACAGCTAGCACAGATACGCAGTATTTT; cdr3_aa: CASIEGTASTDTQYF
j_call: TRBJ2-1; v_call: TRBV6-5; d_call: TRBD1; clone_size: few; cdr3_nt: TGTGCCAGCAGTTACGGGACAGGGAGCAATGAGCAGTTCTTC; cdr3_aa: CASSYGTGSNEQFF
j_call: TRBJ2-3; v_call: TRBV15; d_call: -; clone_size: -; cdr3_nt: TGTGCCACCAGCAGAGACAGGGATACGCAGTATTTT; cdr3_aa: CATSRDRDTQYF
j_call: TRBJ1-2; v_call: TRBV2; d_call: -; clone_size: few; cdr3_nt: TGTGCCAGCAGTGACAGGGGAAACTATGGCTACACCTTC; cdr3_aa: CASSDRGNYGYTF
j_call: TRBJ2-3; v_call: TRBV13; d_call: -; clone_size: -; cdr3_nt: TGTGCCAGCAGCTTGAGTAGAGAACGGGATACGCAGTATTTT; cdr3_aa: CASSLSRERDTQYF
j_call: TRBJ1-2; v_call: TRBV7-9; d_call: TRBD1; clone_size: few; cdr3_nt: TGTGCCAGCAGCCTTACAGGGGTGGATGGCTACACCTTC; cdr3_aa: CASSLTGVDGYTF
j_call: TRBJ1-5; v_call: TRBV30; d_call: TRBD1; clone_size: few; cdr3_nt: TGTGCCTGGAGCGGCGGGACAGACAAAGGTAGCAATCAGCCCCAGCATTTT; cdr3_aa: CAWSGGTDKGSNQPQHF
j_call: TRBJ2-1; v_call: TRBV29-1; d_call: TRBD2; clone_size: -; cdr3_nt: TGCAGCGTTGAAGGTACCCCCGGGGGAGGACTAGTCTACAATGAGCAGTTCTTC; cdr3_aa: CSVEGTPGGGLVYNEQFF
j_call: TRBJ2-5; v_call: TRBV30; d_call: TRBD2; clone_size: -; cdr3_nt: TGTGCCTGGAGTGTGGTAGCGGGAGAGACCCAGTACTTC; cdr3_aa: CAWSVVAGETQYF
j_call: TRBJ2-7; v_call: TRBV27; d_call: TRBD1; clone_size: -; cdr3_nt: TGTGCCAGCAGTCTCACGACAGGGGTTCAGTACTTC; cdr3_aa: CASSLTTGVQYF
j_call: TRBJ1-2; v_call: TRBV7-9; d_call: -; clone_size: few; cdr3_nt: TGTGCCAGCAGCTTAGTTTATGGAGTCGGGGGCTACACCTTC; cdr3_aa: CASSLVYGVGGYTF
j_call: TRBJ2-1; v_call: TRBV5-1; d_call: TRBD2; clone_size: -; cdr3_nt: TGCGCCAGCAGCCCGGGACTAGCAGCCTACAATGAGCAGTTCTTC; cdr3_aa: CASSPGLAAYNEQFF
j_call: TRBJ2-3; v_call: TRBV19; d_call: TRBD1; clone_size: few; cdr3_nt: TGTGCCAGTAGAGACAGGGGTTCGGGCACAGATACGCAGTATTTT; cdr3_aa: CASRDRGSGTDTQYF
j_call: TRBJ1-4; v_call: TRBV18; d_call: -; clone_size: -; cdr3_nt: TGTGCCAGCTCAGGCAGTAATGAAAAACTGTTTTTT; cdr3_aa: CASSGSNEKLFF
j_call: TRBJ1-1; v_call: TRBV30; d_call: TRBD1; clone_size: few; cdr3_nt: TGTGCCTGGAGCCGCTCAGGGGGCACTGAAGCTTTCTTT; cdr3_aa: CAWSRSGGTEAFF
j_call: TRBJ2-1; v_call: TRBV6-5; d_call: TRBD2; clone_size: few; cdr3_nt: TGTGCCAGCAGCTCCACTAGCGGCGCCGTTGGTGAGCAGTTCTTC; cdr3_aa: CASSSTSGAVGEQFF
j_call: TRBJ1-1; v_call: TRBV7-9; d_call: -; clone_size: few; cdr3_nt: TGTGCCAGCAGCTTTTCAGGGTCCACTGAAGCTTTCTTT; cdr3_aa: CASSFSGSTEAFF
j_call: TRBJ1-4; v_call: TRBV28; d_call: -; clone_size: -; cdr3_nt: TGTGCCTCTAGAACAAATGAAAAACTGTTTTTT; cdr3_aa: CASRTNEKLFF
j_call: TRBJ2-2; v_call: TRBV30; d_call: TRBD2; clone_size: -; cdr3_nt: TGTGCCTGTGCCTCGCTGGGACTAGCTTACACCGGGGAGCTGTTTTTT; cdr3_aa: CACASLGLAYTGELFF
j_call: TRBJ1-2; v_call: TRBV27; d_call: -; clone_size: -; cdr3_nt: TGTGCACGCCGATCGGGGAACTATGGCTACACCTTC; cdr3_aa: CARRSGNYGYTF
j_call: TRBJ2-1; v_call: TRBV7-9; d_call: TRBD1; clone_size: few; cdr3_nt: TGTGCCAGCAGCTCTCTCAAACAGGGGAGCAGGGCAAAGTTCTTC; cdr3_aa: CASSSLKQGSRAKFF
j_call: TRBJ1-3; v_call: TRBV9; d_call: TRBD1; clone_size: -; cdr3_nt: TGTGCCAGCAGCCCCCGACAGGGGACCGGAAACACCATATATTTT; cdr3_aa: CASSPRQGTGNTIYF
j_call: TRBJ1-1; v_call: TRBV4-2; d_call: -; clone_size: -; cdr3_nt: TGTGCCAGCAGCCGCCATGGGCAGGTAAGTCGGAACACTGAAGCTTTCTTT; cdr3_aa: CASSRHGQVSRNTEAFF
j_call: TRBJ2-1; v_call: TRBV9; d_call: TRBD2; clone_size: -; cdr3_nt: TGTGCCAGCAGCCCCCGGGGGGGGAGAGAGCAGTTCTTC; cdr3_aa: CASSPRGGREQFF
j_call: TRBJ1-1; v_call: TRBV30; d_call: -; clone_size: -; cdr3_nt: TGTGCCTGGAGTGTCTGGAACACTGAAGCTTTCTTT; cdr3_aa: CAWSVWNTEAFF
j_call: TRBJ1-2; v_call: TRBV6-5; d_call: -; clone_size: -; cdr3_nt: TGTGCCAGCAGTTATGCTTTCAGCCTAGCTAACTATGGCTACACCTTC; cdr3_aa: CASSYAFSLANYGYTF
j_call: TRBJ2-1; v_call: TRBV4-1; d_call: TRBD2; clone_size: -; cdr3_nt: TGCGCCAGCAGCCAGGGCAGGAGCGGGAGCATATTCTTC; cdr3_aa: CASSQGRSGSIFF
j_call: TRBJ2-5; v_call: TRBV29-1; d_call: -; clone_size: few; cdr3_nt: TGCAGCGTTGAGCCCGACTATCAAGAGACCCAGTACTTC; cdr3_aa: CSVEPDYQETQYF
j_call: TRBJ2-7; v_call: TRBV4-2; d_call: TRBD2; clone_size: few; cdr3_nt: TGTGCCAGCAGCCAAGATTACCTAGCGGGTTCCTACGAGCAGTACTTC; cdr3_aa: CASSQDYLAGSYEQYF
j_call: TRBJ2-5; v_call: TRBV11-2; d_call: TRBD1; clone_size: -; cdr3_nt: TGTGCCAGCAGCTTAGTCAACAGGGGGGAGACCCAGTACTTC; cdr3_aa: CASSLVNRGETQYF
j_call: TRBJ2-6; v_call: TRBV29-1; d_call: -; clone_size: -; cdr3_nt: TGCAGCGTCAGGGGACCTGGGGCCAACGTCCTGACTTTC; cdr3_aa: CSVRGPGANVLTF
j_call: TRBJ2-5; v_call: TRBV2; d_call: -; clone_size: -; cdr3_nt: TGTGCCAGCAGTCGGGAGTGGTCCCAAGAGACCCAGTACTTC; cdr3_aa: CASSREWSQETQYF
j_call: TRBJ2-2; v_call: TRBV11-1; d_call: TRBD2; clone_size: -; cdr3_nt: TGTGCCAGCAGTGCTCGGGAGCGGGAGAACACCGGGGAGCTGTTTTTT; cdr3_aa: CASSARERENTGELFF
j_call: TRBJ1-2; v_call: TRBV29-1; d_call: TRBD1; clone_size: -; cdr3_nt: TGCAGCGTTCCTCAGGGGGCTTTATTATATGGCTACACCTTC; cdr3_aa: CSVPQGALLYGYTF
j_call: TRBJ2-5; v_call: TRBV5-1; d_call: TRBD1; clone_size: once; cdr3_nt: TGCGCCAGCAGCTTGGTGGGACAGGGGGAGACCCAGTACTTC; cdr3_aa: CASSLVGQGETQYF
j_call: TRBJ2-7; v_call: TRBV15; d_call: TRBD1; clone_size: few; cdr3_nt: TGTGCCACCACGAGAGCCCGGGACAGTCCCTACGAGCAGTACTTC; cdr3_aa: CATTRARDSPYEQYF
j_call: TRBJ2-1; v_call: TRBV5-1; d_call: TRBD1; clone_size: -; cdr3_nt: TGCGCCAGCAGCCTGGGCGGCGTGACAGGGATGTACAATGAGCAGTTCTTC; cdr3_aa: CASSLGGVTGMYNEQFF
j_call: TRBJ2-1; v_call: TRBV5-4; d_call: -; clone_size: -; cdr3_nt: TGTGCCAGCAGCTTTAGCACGGGCTCCTACAATGAGCAGTTCTTC; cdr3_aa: CASSFSTGSYNEQFF
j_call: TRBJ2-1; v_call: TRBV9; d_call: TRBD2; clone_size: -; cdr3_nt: TGTGCCAGCAGGGCTAGCGGGAGCCCCTACAATGAGCAGTTCTTC; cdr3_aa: CASRASGSPYNEQFF
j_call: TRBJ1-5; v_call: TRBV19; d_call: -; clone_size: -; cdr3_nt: TGTGCCAGTAGGCCTATTTTAAGCAATCAGCCCCAGCATTTT; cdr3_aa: CASRPILSNQPQHF
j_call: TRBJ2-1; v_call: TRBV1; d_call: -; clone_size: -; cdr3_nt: TGCACCAGCAGCCAAGATAGCGGGAGCGGCAATGAGCAGTTCTTC; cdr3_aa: CTSSQDSGSGNEQFF
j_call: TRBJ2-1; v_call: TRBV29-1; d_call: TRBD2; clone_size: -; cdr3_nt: TGCAGCTCCAAAACCCGGTCTAGCGGAGGCTCCTACAATGAGCAGTTCTTC; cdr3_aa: CSSKTRSSGGSYNEQFF
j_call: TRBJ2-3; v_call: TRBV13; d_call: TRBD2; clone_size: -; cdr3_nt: TGTGCCAGCAGCGCGGGACTACCCGGCCCAGATACGCAGTATTTT; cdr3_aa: CASSAGLPGPDTQYF
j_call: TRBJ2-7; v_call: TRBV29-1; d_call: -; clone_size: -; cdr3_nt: TGCAGCGTTGAGCCGAGGACGGGAACCTACGAGCAGTACTTC; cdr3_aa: CSVEPRTGTYEQYF
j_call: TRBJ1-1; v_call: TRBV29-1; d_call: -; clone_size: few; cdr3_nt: TGCAGCGTTCGTGATACAGGGCATACTGAAGCTTTCTTT; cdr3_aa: CSVRDTGHTEAFF
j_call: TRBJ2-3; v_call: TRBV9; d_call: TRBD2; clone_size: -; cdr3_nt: TGTGCCAGCAGCGTCATGACCGGACTAGCGGGAGGGAGAGATACGCAGTATTTT; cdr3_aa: CASSVMTGLAGGRDTQYF
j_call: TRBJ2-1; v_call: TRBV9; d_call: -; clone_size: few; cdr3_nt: TGTGCCAGCAGCGCACAGGGAGCCTACAATGAGCAGTTCTTC; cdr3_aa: CASSAQGAYNEQFF
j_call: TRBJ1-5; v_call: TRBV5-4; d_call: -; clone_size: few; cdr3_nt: TGTGCCAGCAGCTCCCGACTGACCAGGGACAATCAGCCCCAGCATTTT; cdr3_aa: CASSSRLTRDNQPQHF